This T cell receptor beta chain was sequenced in a study of shared clonotypes between healthy human individuals. Findings and limits, study-wide: Approximately 5% was the fraction of naive CD4 clonotypes found shared across a few donors.

Germline V lookup: CDR1 SQVTM, CDR2 ANQGSEA. The CDR3 consists of 11 residues. V lost 3 bases and J lost 4, with 6 bases in between. CD4+ cells yielded CD45RA+ naive and CD45RA-negative memory subsets. Per sorted-subset replicate PCR, input was roughly 220 ng DNA, representing 30,000 to 35,000 T cell genomes. Some clones are missing from TCRdb's copy, which holds only in-frame ones; the method was immunoSEQ multiplex PCR. The data contain some 2,500,000 clones, roughly 92% of them singletons. This clone was detected once. Antigen: not known. The material sequenced was naive CD4+ T cells from PBMCs. Subset denoted: CD45RA+ positively selected. This clonotype was sampled from a young man in good health. Some clones in this sample may be carry-over from other donors' samples. This chain uses TRBV29-1 with TRBJ1-2; D gene uncertain. The CDR3 spells CSVDPSYGYTF. CDR3 sequence (DNA): TGCAGCGTTGATCCCAGCTATGGCTACACCTTC.